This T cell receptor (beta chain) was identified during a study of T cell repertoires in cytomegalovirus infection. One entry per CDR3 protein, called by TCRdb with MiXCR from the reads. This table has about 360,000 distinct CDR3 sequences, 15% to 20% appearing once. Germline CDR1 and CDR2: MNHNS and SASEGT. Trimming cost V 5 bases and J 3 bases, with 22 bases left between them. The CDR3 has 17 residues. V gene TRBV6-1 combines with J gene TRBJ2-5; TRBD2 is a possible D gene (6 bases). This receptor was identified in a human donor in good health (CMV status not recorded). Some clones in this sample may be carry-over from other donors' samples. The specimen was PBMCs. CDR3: CASSTIWASALEETQYF. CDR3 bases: TGTGCCAGCAGTACGATCTGGGCTAGCGCGCTAGAAGAGACCCAGTACTTC.